This record concerns one T cell receptor beta chain sequence. What it binds is not known. The sample comes from a study of beta chain features in type 1 diabetes. Study-wide results and limits: Moderate yet significant TCRB CDR3 shortening was seen in Type 1 diabetes patients in all four CD4+ subsets.

The sequenced template was cDNA made from the entire isolated RNA. The data were produced by immunoSEQ multiplex PCR, yet TCRdb's version contains in-frame clones alone and is incomplete. The sample contains approximately 170,000 clones, roughly 60% of which appear only once. This CDR3 contains 12 residues. V gave up 7 bases and J gave up 0 bases; unmatched junction bases: 2. CDR1 and CDR2 (germline): SQVTM, ANQGSEA. The clonotype originates from a man under 40 with type 1 diabetes. The chain is built from TRBV29-1 and TRBJ2-7, with 8 bases fitting TRBD1. Sequencing used naive CD4+ T cells from blood. CDR3 DNA: TGCAGCGCAGGGGGCCGCTCCTACGAGCAGTACTTC. Translated, it gives CSAGGRSYEQYF.